A selection of T cell receptor beta chains follows, all from one sample in a study of memory CD4+ T cells and cytomegalovirus serostatus. Some clones are missing from TCRdb's copy, which holds only in-frame ones; the method was immunoSEQ multiplex PCR. The table records roughly 40,000 clones, over 65% of them present only once. Sequencing was carried out using memory CD4+ T cells from blood. These TCRs come from an adult in good health and CMV-seronegative. Each CDR3 is given with its conserved first and last residue. The D gene is left open where the match is weak. The size field is filled for only some rows; it gives once, few, many or a size class.

J gene,D gene,V gene,clone size,CDR3 DNA,CDR3 protein
TRBJ1-4,NA,TRBV6-5,NA,TGTGCCAGCAGTTTGGGGGGTTTGAGTGAAAAACTGTTTTTT,CASSLGGLSEKLFF
TRBJ1-3,NA,TRBV30,NA,TGTGCCTGGAATTCAGACTCTGGAAACACCATATATTTT,CAWNSDSGNTIYF
TRBJ1-2,TRBD1,TRBV5-1,NA,TGCGCCAGCAGCTTGGCCCCCGGAGGGGGCAACTATGGCTACACCTTC,CASSLAPGGGNYGYTF
TRBJ2-7,NA,TRBV5-5,once,TGTGCCAGCAGCTTGGACTTCACCCCGGGAGCACACTACGAGCAGTACTTC,CASSLDFTPGAHYEQYF
TRBJ2-3,TRBD2,TRBV5-4,NA,TGTGCCAGCAGCTTGGGAAGCGGGGGGGCTCGAAGCACAGATACGCAGTATTTT,CASSLGSGGARSTDTQYF
TRBJ2-7,NA,TRBV5-1,NA,TGCGCCAGCAGCTCAGACATGATCTCCTACGAGCAGTACTTC,CASSSDMISYEQYF
TRBJ1-2,NA,TRBV6-5,once,TGTGCCAGCAGTTACTTCAGGGAAACGGGCTACACCTTC,CASSYFRETGYTF
TRBJ1-5,NA,TRBV6-1,NA,TGTGCCAGCAGTGAATTCCAGCAGCCCCAGCATTTT,CASSEFQQPQHF
TRBJ1-1,NA,TRBV30,NA,TGTGCCTCCCCACGAGAGGGGGGAAGGGACACTGAAGCTTTCTTT,CASPREGGRDTEAFF
TRBJ2-7,TRBD1,TRBV10-1,NA,TGCGCCAGCAGGAGACAGGGCTACGAGCAGTACTTC,CASRRQGYEQYF
TRBJ1-1,NA,TRBV6-1,NA,TGTGCCAGCAGTGTTCTAGACAGGAACACTGAAGCTTTCTTT,CASSVLDRNTEAFF
TRBJ1-4,NA,TRBV15,NA,TGTGCCACCAGCAGAGTAGGAGGCCTAAATGAAAAACTGTTTTTT,CATSRVGGLNEKLFF
TRBJ1-2,TRBD1,TRBV6-5,once,TGTGCCAGCAGTTCCGACCGACAGGGGGCCTTCTATGGCTACACCTTC,CASSSDRQGAFYGYTF
TRBJ1-2,TRBD1,TRBV7-8,NA,TGTGCCAGCAGCCCGAGAGGTGCAGGGGGCTATGGCTACACCTTC,CASSPRGAGGYGYTF
TRBJ2-1,NA,TRBV7-2,NA,TGTGCCAGCAGCGATAGACAGGGCGGGGACAATGAGCTGTTCTTC,CASSDRQGGDNELFF
TRBJ1-1,NA,TRBV4-1,NA,TGCGCCAGCAGCCAAGACAGGGACACTGAAGCTTTCTTT,CASSQDRDTEAFF
TRBJ1-2,NA,TRBV6-1,few,TGTGCCAGCAGTGTTTACACCCCTAACTATGGCTACACCTTC,CASSVYTPNYGYTF
TRBJ1-6,TRBD1,TRBV7-8,NA,TGTGCCAGCAGCGTAGACAGGGGAGATTCACCCCTCCACTTT,CASSVDRGDSPLHF
TRBJ2-3,NA,TRBV6-5,NA,TGTGCCAGCAGTTCGAGCACAGATACGCAGTATTTT,CASSSSTDTQYF
TRBJ2-3,TRBD2,TRBV11-2,NA,TGTGCCAGCAGCCCATTGGGGGGGGGCACAGATACGCAGTATTTT,CASSPLGGGTDTQYF
TRBJ2-2,NA,TRBV6-4,once,TGTGCCAGCAGTCTAGACGGGGACACCGGGGAGCTGTTTTTT,CASSLDGDTGELFF
TRBJ2-5,TRBD2,TRBV6-5,NA,TGTGCCAGCAGATGGACTAGTTGGCAAGAGACCCAGTACTTC,CASRWTSWQETQYF
TRBJ1-5,TRBD1,TRBV6-1,NA,TGTGCCAGCAATGGACAGGGGAATAGCAATCAGCCCCAGCATTTT,CASNGQGNSNQPQHF
TRBJ1-3,NA,TRBV11-1,medium-sized,TGTGCCAGCAGCTTGAGCGGACTCAGCTCTGGAAACACCATATATTTT,CASSLSGLSSGNTIYF
TRBJ1-3,NA,TRBV9,once,TGTGCCAGCAGCGTAGCAGGGGCAAACACCATATATTTT,CASSVAGANTIYF
TRBJ2-5,NA,TRBV7-2,NA,TGTGCCAGCAGCTTAGAGATTTCCCCAGGGGTGTCAGGCGAGACCCAGTACTTC,CASSLEISPGVSGETQYF
TRBJ1-4,NA,TRBV5-6,NA,TGTGCCAGCAGCTTGGCTCCGGGGAGAGATGAAAAACTGTTTTTT,CASSLAPGRDEKLFF
TRBJ1-4,TRBD1,TRBV5-4,NA,TGTGCCAGCAGCTTGGTCCAATCGAAGGACAGGAGAATGACACGTGAAAAACTGTTTTTT,CASSLVQSKDRRMTREKLFF
TRBJ1-3,NA,TRBV7-8,once,TGTGCCAGCAGCTTACCAGGGACTGGAAACACCATATATTTT,CASSLPGTGNTIYF
TRBJ2-7,NA,TRBV11-2,once,TGTGCCAGCACCAACCAGGCCGGGGGCCGCTACGAGCAGTACTTC,CASTNQAGGRYEQYF
TRBJ1-1,TRBD1,TRBV27,few,TGTGCCAGCAGTTCCGGACAGGCTTCGAGGACTGAAGCTTTCTTT,CASSSGQASRTEAFF
TRBJ2-7,NA,TRBV7-3,few,TGTGCCAGCAGCCCCTCCAGGGGGGAGGAGCAGTACTTC,CASSPSRGEEQYF
TRBJ1-1,NA,TRBV7-2,NA,TGTGCCAGCAGCTTGGGAGGTAAGGGGAACACTGAAGCTTTCTTT,CASSLGGKGNTEAFF
TRBJ1-2,TRBD1,TRBV4-2,NA,TGTGCCAGCAGCCAGGGGACAGACTCAAGAGAGGGCTACACCTTC,CASSQGTDSREGYTF
TRBJ2-6,NA,TRBV19,NA,TGTGCCAGTAGTATTGGGAACTTGGCCCTCTCTGGGGCCAACGTCCTGACTTTC,CASSIGNLALSGANVLTF
TRBJ1-4,NA,TRBV6-5,once,TGTGCCAGCAGTTACTCTATTGGGGTCGGCGAAAAACTGTTTTTT,CASSYSIGVGEKLFF
TRBJ2-3,NA,TRBV7-2,NA,TGTGCCAGCAGCTCAAGTAGACCAGATACGCAGTATTTT,CASSSSRPDTQYF
TRBJ1-2,NA,TRBV19,NA,TGTGCCAGTAGTACGACAGGCGATCTTAACTATGGCTACACCTTC,CASSTTGDLNYGYTF
TRBJ1-1,NA,TRBV10-3,NA,TGTGCCATCAGTGGGGGCCCGGGTCGTGGTGGGAACACTGAAGCTTTCTTT,CAISGGPGRGGNTEAFF
TRBJ1-2,NA,TRBV5-1,few,TGCGCCAGCAGCTTGGGAAGTCGGACAGACGATAACTATGGCTACACCTTC,CASSLGSRTDDNYGYTF
TRBJ2-5,NA,TRBV2,NA,TGTGCCAGCACCTCCAGTCCGATCTTTGTTTCGGAGACCCAGTACTTC,CASTSSPIFVSETQYF
TRBJ1-1,TRBD1,TRBV9,NA,TGTGCCAGCAGCGTTAATTCAGGGGGCCACACTGAAGCTTTCTTT,CASSVNSGGHTEAFF
TRBJ1-2,NA,TRBV19,NA,TGTGCCAGTACCTCTCTCGACGGGGGAAGAGTCTATGGCTACACCTTC,CASTSLDGGRVYGYTF
TRBJ1-5,TRBD1,TRBV15,NA,TGTGCCACCAGCAGGTCGACAGGGGATGGTCAGCCCCAGCATTTT,CATSRSTGDGQPQHF
TRBJ2-3,NA,TRBV2,NA,TGTGCCAGCAGTGTAGCCCGCAAAAGGAGTCCTAGCACAGATACGCAGTATTTT,CASSVARKRSPSTDTQYF
TRBJ2-4,TRBD2,TRBV19,NA,TGTGCCAGTAGGGCGGGGGACATTCAGTACTTC,CASRAGDIQYF
TRBJ2-5,TRBD1,TRBV20-1,few,TGCAGTGCTGACAGGGAGGAGACCCAGTACTTC,CSADREETQYF
TRBJ1-5,NA,TRBV19,NA,TGTGCCAGTAGTATATCGGGGTCAAATCAGCCCCAGCATTTT,CASSISGSNQPQHF
TRBJ1-3,NA,TRBV7-6,NA,TGTGCCAGCAGCTTATTAGTAGGGGGATCTGGAAACACCATATATTTT,CASSLLVGGSGNTIYF
TRBJ2-5,NA,TRBV30,NA,TGTGCCTGGAGCCCCGTTTTGGGTTCCGAAGAGACCCAGTACTTC,CAWSPVLGSEETQYF
TRBJ2-2,TRBD2,TRBV4-1,few,TGCGCCAGCAGCCAAGAGAGACTAGCGGGGCCCGGGGAGCTGTTTTTT,CASSQERLAGPGELFF
TRBJ1-1,NA,TRBV10-3,few,TGTGCCATCAGTGAGTTTGTAGGGACTGAAGCTTTCTTT,CAISEFVGTEAFF
TRBJ2-1,TRBD2,TRBV11-2,NA,TGTGCCAGCAGCTTCACCGGGACTAGCGGCAGTGAGCAGTTCTTC,CASSFTGTSGSEQFF
TRBJ1-1,TRBD1,TRBV29-1,NA,TGCAGCGTAGCCGGACAGGGGGCTACTGAAGCTTTCTTT,CSVAGQGATEAFF